A single sample is the source of the 9 T cell receptor beta chains below, sequenced in a study of T cells in Graves' hyperthyroidism and ophthalmopathy. Amplification of TCR beta CDR3 regions was performed using RNA transcripts as template. The HTBI primer set was used in a first-round RT-PCR of the TCR CDR3. TCRdb processed the multiplex PCR reads anew with MiXCR; each CDR3 protein has one entry. The sample yields over 550,000 distinct CDR3 sequences, 16% seen once. What was sequenced was blood. These receptors originate from a young woman with Graves' hyperthyroidism.

Many counts were recorded for this clonotype. The rearrangement joins TRBV24-1 to TRBJ2-7; 7 bases align to TRBD1. The CDR3 sequence is 14 residues long. Per germline, CDR1 KGHDR and CDR2 SFDVKD. V shed 4 bases, J shed 4 bases, and the junction held 6 bases outside the gene matches. CDR3 coding DNA: TGTGCCACCAGTGAGTCTGGACAGGCTTACGAGCAGTACTTC. This sequence encodes CATSESGQAYEQYF.

The chain employs TRBV5-5 and TRBJ2-3; TRBD1 aligns across 9 bases. V lost 4 bases to trimming and J lost 4 bases; unmatched junction nucleotides: 4. The CDR3 is 14 amino acids. Germline CDR1 reads SGHKS; CDR2 reads YYEKEE (reference sequence). The CDR3 DNA sequence: TGTGCCAGCAGCACCGGGACAGGGCCAGATACGCAGTATTTT. Encoded protein: CASSTGTGPDTQYF. The full variable domain, completed using reference TRBV5-5 and TRBJ2-3, is DAGVTQSPTHLIKTRGQQVTLRCSPISGHKSVSWYQQVLGQGPQFIFQYYEKEERGRGNFPDRFSARQFPNYSSELNVNALLLGDSALYLCASSTGTGPDTQYFGPGTRLTVL.

This clonotype was seen a few times. This chain links TRBV29-1 with TRBJ2-5; D is ambiguous. The germline V and J ends were trimmed by 2 bases and 2 bases, with 12 bases remaining between them. The CDR3 loop spans 14 amino acids. In germline, CDR1 is SQVTM, CDR2 ANQGSEA. CDR3 amino acids: CSVEYPYSQETQYF. The CDR3 DNA reads TGCAGCGTTGAATACCCGTACTCGCAAGAGACCCAGTACTTC. Looking up the rest from reference TRBV29-1 and TRBJ2-5 gives the full variable domain: SAVISQKPSRDICQRGTSLTIQCQVDSQVTMMFWYRQQPGQSLTLIATANQGSEATYESGFVIDKFPISRPNLTFSTLTVSNMSPEDSSIYLCSVEYPYSQETQYFGPGTRLLVL.

The chain has TRBV6-2 or TRBV6-3 and TRBJ1-1; 7 nucleotides align to TRBD1. The germline V gene encodes CDR1 MNHEY and CDR2 SVGEGT. The CDR3 runs to 15 residues. V lost 5 bases, J lost 1 base, and 7 bases stayed unmatched. The CDR3 region is CASSTTGAQNTEAFF. The CDR3 nucleotides read TGTGCCAGCAGTACAACAGGGGCACAGAACACTGAAGCTTTCTTT.

This clonotype was seen ten or more times. V and J are TRBV5-6 and TRBJ2-5; either TRBD1 or TRBD2 may supply D (5 bases each). Germline values: CDR1 SGHDT, CDR2 YYEEEE. This CDR3 has 13 residues. V dropped 2 bases and J dropped 5 bases, with 10 bases sitting between them. CDR3 protein: CASSFQGGETQYF. DNA of the CDR3: TGTGCCAGCAGCTTTCAGGGCGGGGAGACCCAGTACTTC.

This clonotype was detected only a few times. V usage is TRBV5-1 and J usage is TRBJ2-7; perhaps TRBD2 as D (7 bases). This CDR3 spans 15 amino acids. CDR1 and CDR2 from the germline V gene are SGHRS and YFSETQ. The V end lost 3 bases, the J end lost 7 bases, and 20 bases lay between the germline ends. DNA for the CDR3: TGCGCCAGCAGCTGGTCCGCGGGGGCCTACGTGGAGCAGTACTTC. This encodes CASSWSAGAYVEQYF.

This clonotype was counted many times. The chain employs TRBV27 and TRBJ2-7, with a possible D match to TRBD2 (6 bases). CDR3 length equals 17 residues. Trimming stripped 5 bases from V and 0 bases from J, with 20 bases between. The germline CDR1 and CDR2 sequences are MNHEY and SMNVEV (reference sequence). The CDR3 spells CASSPLLWAGSSYEQYF. CDR3 coding DNA: TGTGCCAGCAGTCCCCTACTTTGGGCGGGGAGCTCCTACGAGCAGTACTTC.

This clonotype was counted only a few times. V usage is TRBV9 and J usage is TRBJ2-5, with D possibly matching TRBD2 (6 bases). The CDR3 is 14 amino acids. Per the germline V gene, CDR1 is SGDLS and CDR2 is YYNGEE. Trimming removed 3 bases from V and 5 bases from J, with 14 bases in between. The CDR3 region is CASSAGVPGETQYF. The DNA for the CDR3 is TGTGCCAGCAGCGCGGGGGTCCCTGGGGAGACCCAGTACTTC.

The rearrangement joins TRBV5-1 to TRBJ2-7; possible D gene TRBD1, 5 bases. CDR1 and CDR2 from the germline V gene are SGHRS and YFSETQ. The V end lost 4 bases, the J end lost 4 bases, and 18 bases lay between the germline ends. The length of the CDR3 is 15 residues. The chain's CDR3 is CASSPRSRVWYEQYF. The CDR3 DNA is TGCGCCAGCAGCCCCCGTAGCAGGGTATGGTACGAGCAGTACTTC.